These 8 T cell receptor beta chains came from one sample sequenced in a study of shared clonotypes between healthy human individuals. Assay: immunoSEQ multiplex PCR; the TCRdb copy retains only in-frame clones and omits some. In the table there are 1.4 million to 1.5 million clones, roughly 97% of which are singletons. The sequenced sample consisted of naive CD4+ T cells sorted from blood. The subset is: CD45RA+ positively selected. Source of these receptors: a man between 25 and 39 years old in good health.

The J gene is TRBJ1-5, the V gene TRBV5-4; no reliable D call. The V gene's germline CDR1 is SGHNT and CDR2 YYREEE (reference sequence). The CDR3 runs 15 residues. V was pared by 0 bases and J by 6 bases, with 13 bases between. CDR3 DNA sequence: TGTGCCAGCAGCTTGGAGCCGTCATCAGGTCAGCCCCAGCATTTT. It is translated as CASSLEPSSGQPQHF.

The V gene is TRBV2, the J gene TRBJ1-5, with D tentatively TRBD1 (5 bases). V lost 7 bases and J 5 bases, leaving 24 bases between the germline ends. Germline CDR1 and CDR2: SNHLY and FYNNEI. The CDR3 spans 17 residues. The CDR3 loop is CASTSARQLNSDQPQHF. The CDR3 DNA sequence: TGTGCCAGCACCTCGGCTAGACAGCTTAATTCGGATCAGCCCCAGCATTTT.

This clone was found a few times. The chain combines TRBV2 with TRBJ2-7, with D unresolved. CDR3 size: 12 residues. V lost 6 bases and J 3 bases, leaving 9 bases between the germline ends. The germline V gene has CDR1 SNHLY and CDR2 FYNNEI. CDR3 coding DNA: TGTGCCAGCAGGCCCCTCATCTACGAGCAGTACTTC. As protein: CASRPLIYEQYF.

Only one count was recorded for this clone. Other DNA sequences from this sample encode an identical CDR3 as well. The chain's CDR3 is CASSLGSGANVLTF. CDR3 nucleotides: TGTGCCAGCAGCTTGGGTTCTGGGGCCAACGTCCTGACTTTC. The rearrangement links TRBV5-4 to TRBJ2-6, with unresolved D. V gave up 0 bases and J gave up 1 base, with 2 bases separating them. The CDR3 is made up of 14 amino acids. CDR1 and CDR2 from the germline V gene are SGHNT and YYREEE (reference sequence).

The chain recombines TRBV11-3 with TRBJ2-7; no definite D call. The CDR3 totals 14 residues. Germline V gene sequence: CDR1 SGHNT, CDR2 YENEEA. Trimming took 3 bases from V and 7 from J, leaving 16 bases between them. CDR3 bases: TGTGCCAGCAGCTTGGGCGGTGCGGATGGGGAGCAGTACTTC. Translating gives CASSLGGADGEQYF.

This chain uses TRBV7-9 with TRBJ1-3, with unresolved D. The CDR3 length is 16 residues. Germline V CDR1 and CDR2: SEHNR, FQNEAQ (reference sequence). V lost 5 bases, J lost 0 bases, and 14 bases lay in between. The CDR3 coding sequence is TGTGCCAGCAGCCATCTGACGGAAGCCTCTGGAAACACCATATATTTT. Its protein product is CASSHLTEASGNTIYF.

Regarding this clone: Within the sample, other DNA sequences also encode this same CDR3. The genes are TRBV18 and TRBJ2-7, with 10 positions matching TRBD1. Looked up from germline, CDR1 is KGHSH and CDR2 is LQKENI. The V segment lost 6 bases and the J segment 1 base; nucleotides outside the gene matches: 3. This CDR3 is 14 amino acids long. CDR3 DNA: TGTGCCAGCTCCCCGGGACAGGGGTCCTACGAGCAGTACTTC. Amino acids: CASSPGQGSYEQYF.

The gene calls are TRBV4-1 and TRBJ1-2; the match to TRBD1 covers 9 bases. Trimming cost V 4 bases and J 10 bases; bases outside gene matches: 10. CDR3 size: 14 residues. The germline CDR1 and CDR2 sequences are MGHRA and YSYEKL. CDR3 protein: CASSPFSGTGNYTF. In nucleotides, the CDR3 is TGCGCCAGCAGCCCATTCTCCGGGACAGGGAACTACACCTTC.